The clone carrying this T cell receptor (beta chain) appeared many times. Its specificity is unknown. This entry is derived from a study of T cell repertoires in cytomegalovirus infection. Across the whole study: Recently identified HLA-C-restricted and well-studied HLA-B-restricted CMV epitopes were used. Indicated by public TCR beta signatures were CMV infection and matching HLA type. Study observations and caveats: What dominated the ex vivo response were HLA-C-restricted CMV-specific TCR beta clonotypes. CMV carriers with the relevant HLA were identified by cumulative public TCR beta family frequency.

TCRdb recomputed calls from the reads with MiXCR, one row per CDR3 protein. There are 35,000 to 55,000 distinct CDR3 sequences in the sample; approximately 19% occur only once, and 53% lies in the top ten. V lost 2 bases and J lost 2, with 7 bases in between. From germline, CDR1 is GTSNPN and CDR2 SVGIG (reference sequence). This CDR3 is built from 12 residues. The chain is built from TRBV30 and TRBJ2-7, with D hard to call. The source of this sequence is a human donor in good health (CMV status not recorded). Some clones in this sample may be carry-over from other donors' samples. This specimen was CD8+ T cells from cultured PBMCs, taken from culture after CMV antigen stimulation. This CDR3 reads CAWSTGTYEQYF. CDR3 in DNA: TGTGCCTGGAGTACGGGTACCTACGAGCAGTACTTC. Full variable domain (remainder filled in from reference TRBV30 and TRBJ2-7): SQTIHQWPATLVQPVGSPLSLECTVEGTSNPNLYWYRQAAGRGLQLLFYSVGIGQISSEVPQNLSASRPQDRQFILSSKKLLLSDSGFYLCAWSTGTYEQYFGPGTRLTVT.